This T cell receptor (beta chain) was sequenced during a study of technical replicates of blood from a few donors (dated by TCRdb to 2016 to 2017). Libraries were built with the immunoSEQ multiplex PCR assay. The immuneACCESS repertoire file appears here via TCRdb, limited to in-frame rearrangements. These files lack a portion of the clones; in checked studies, under half of the deficit traces to unresolved V genes, and the cause of the others is not known. The sample table shows roughly 80,000 clones, and 85% to 95% are seen once. The ten biggest clones cover 0.41% of the sample. Trimming leaves V shorter by 1 base and J shorter by 5 bases, with the junction holding 7 bases beyond the gene matches. From the cysteine up to the phenylalanine, the CDR3 has a length of 16 residues. Only CDR3 DNA is held: 48 bases, read in frame from base 1. From a lookup of the germline V gene, CDR1 and CDR2 are LGHNA and YSLEER.

Concerning this clone: Its cognate antigen has yet to be identified. No much larger clone is present one base from it, and per-base qualities are unavailable.

The sequencing sample was made of T cells isolated from PBMCs. The TCR comes from a human donor in good health. Rearrangement joined TRBV4-3 to TRBJ2-2, with 7 central nucleotides matching TRBD2. The CDR3 loop reads CASSQGFGGVTGELFF. The nucleotide sequence reads TGCGCCAGCAGCCAAGGATTTGGGGGGGTAACCGGGGAGCTGTTTTTT.